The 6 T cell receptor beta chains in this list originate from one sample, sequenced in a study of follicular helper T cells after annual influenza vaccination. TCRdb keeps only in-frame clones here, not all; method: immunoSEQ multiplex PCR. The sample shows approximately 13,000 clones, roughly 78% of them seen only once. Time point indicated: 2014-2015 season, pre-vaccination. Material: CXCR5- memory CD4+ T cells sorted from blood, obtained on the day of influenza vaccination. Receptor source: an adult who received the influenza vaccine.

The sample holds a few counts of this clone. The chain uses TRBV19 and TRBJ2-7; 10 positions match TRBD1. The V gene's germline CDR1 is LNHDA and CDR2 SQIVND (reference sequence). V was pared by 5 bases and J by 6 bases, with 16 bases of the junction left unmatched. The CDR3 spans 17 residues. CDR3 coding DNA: TGTGCCAGTAGTGATCGGGGACAGGGGTCGAATTGGGGCGAGCAGTACTTC. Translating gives CASSDRGQGSNWGEQYF.

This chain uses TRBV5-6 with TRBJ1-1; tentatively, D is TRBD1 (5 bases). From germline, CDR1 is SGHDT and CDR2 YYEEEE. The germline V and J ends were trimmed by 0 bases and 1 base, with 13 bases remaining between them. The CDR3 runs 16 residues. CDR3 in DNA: TGTGCCAGCAGCTTGGCCAGCAGGGCAGCGAACACTGAAGCTTTCTTT. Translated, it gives CASSLASRAANTEAFF.

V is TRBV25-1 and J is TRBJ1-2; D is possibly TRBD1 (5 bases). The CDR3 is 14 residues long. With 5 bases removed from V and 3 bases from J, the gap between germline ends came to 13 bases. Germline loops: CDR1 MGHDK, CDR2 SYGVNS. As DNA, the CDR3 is TGTGCCAGCAGTCGCCGGGACGCAGACTATGGCTACACCTTC. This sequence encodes CASSRRDADYGYTF.

The CDR3 loop reads CASSQARGGLNEQFF. CDR3 sequence (DNA): TGTGCCAGCAGCCAAGCACGGGGGGGCCTCAATGAGCAGTTCTTC. The rearrangement uses TRBV14 and TRBJ2-1; TRBD2 agrees at 8 bases. Germline CDR1 is SGHDN and CDR2 is FVKESK. The CDR3 has 15 amino acids. J gave up 6 bases and V 1 base, and 5 bases lay outside the gene matches.

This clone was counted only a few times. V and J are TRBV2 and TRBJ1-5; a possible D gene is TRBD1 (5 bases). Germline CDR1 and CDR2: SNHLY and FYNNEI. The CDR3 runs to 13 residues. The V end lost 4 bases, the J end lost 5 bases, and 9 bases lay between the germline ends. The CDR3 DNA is TGTGCCAGCAGTGGGGGGGAAGATCAGCCCCAGCATTTT. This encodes CASSGGEDQPQHF.

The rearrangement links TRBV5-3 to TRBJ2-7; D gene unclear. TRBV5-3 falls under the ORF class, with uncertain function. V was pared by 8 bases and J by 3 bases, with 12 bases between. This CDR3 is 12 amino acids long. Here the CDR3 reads CASSPGVYEQYF. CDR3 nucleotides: TGTGCCAGCAGCCCCGGAGTCTACGAGCAGTACTTC.